These 26 T cell receptor beta chains originate from one sample sequenced in a study of blood T cell repertoires in COVID-19. Only in-frame clones appear in the TCRdb table, and some are missing; sequencing was by immunoSEQ multiplex PCR. In the table there are roughly 260,000 clones, about 89% of which are singletons. Material for sequencing was peripheral blood. These receptors came from a woman aged 50 to 60 with acute or convalescent COVID-19.

The V call is TRBV5-6, the J call TRBJ1-1; 9 bases are a match to TRBD1. V lost 2 bases and J lost 4; bases outside the gene matches: 15. The CDR3 runs to 18 residues. The germline CDR1 and CDR2 sequences are SGHDT and YYEEEE. As DNA, the CDR3 is TGTGCCAGCAGCTTTTTGGTGGCGTGGACAGGGGTCGGCACTGAAGCTTTCTTT. Protein sequence: CASSFLVAWTGVGTEAFF. Together with reference TRBV5-6 and TRBJ1-1, the CDR3 gives the full variable domain: DAGVTQSPTHLIKTRGQQVTLRCSPKSGHDTVSWYQQALGQGPQFIFQYYEEEERQRGNFPDRFSGHQFPNYSSELNVNALLLGDSALYLCASSFLVAWTGVGTEAFFGQGTRLTVV.

The chain employs TRBV3-1 (or the pseudogene TRBV3-2) and TRBJ2-5; D is uncertain. Trimming removed 1 base at V and 0 bases at J, with 9 bases between. The CDR3 contains 15 residues. Per germline, CDR1 LGHDT and CDR2 YNNKEL (reference sequence). The CDR3 loop reads CASSQGLMYQETQYF. DNA of the CDR3: TGTGCCAGCAGCCAAGGACTTATGTACCAAGAGACCCAGTACTTC.

The CDR3 DNA sequence: TGTGCCAGCAGCTTAGGAGTAGCGGGAGGTGATGAGCAGTTCTTC. It encodes CASSLGVAGGDEQFF. V gene TRBV7-6 combines with J gene TRBJ2-1; TRBD2 agrees at 10 bases. Germline V CDR1 and CDR2: SGHVS, FNYEAQ. V was clipped by 1 base and J by 8 bases; unmatched bases: 5. There are 15 residues in the CDR3. Based on the CDR3 plus reference TRBV7-6 and TRBJ2-1, the full variable domain is GAGVSQSPRYKVTKRGQDVALRCDPISGHVSLYWYRQALGQGPEFLTYFNYEAQQDKSGLPNDRFSAERPEGSISTLTIQRTEQRDSAMYRCASSLGVAGGDEQFFGPGTRLTVL.

The chain recombines TRBV19 with TRBJ2-7; 7 positions agree with TRBD2. CDR3 length: 16 residues. V was clipped by 2 bases and J by 2 bases; unmatched bases: 9. The germline CDR1 and CDR2 sequences are LNHDA and SQIVND (reference sequence). CDR3 DNA sequence: TGTGCCAGTAGTATAAGTGGGGGAGGGATTACCTACGAGCAGTACTTC. This translates into CASSISGGGITYEQYF.

This sequence joins TRBV19 and TRBJ1-2, with 8 bases aligning to TRBD1. This CDR3 contains 12 residues. The ends lost 9 bases at V and 4 bases at J; junction bases unmatched: 4. From germline, CDR1 is LNHDA and CDR2 SQIVND (reference sequence). The CDR3: CASTRGLYGYTF. CDR3 sequence (DNA): TGTGCCAGCACCAGGGGGCTCTATGGCTACACCTTC.

The J gene is TRBJ1-2, the V gene TRBV28; 9 bases map to TRBD1. Trimming removed 6 bases from V and 4 bases from J; junction bases left unmatched: 9. This CDR3 comprises 15 residues. Looked up from germline, CDR1 is MDHEN and CDR2 is SYDVKM. The CDR3 DNA sequence: TGTGCCAGCAGAACTAGGGACAGGGAAATCTATGGCTACACCTTC. Protein sequence: CASRTRDREIYGYTF.

The chain couples TRBV19 to TRBJ1-1; 7 nucleotides align to TRBD1. The junction had 8 bases not matched to a gene; V was cut back by 4 bases and J by 6 bases. This CDR3 has 14 amino acids. Germline values: CDR1 LNHDA, CDR2 SQIVND (reference sequence). The CDR3 nucleotides are TGTGCCAGTAGTACCAGGACAGGAGCCCCTGAAGCTTTCTTT. This translates into CASSTRTGAPEAFF.

The gene calls are TRBV29-1 and TRBJ2-7; 7 bases map to TRBD2. The CDR3 spans 13 residues. J lost 0 bases, V lost 5 bases, and 4 bases had no gene match. Germline-derived CDR1 and CDR2 are SQVTM and ANQGSEA. DNA of the CDR3: TGCAGCGTTCGGGCTAGCGGCTCCTACGAGCAGTACTTC. Its translation: CSVRASGSYEQYF.

This clone occurred once. The rearrangement joins TRBV28 to TRBJ1-6, with 7 bases fitting TRBD1. The CDR3 extends over 14 amino acids. In germline, CDR1 is MDHEN, CDR2 SYDVKM. Unmatched junction bases numbered 8, after V lost 8 bases and J lost 7 bases. The CDR3 DNA reads TGTGCCAGCCGACAGGGACGGAGGAATTCACCCCTCCACTTT. Its protein is CASRQGRRNSPLHF.

The chain combines TRBV5-1 with TRBJ2-5; a weak D match, TRBD2 (6 bases). The length of the CDR3 is 15 residues. Germline V gene lookup returns CDR1 SGHRS and CDR2 YFSETQ. Deletions cut 2 bases from V and 0 bases from J, with 11 bases between. CDR3 sequence: CASSLGTLYQETQYF. The CDR3 DNA sequence: TGCGCCAGCAGCTTAGGGACTCTGTACCAAGAGACCCAGTACTTC.

This clone was recorded once. The genes are TRBV7-9 and TRBJ1-2; the D is unclear. The CDR3 extends over 16 amino acids. CDR1 SEHNR and CDR2 FQNEAQ come from the germline V gene (reference sequence). V was pared by 5 bases and J by 2 bases, with 18 bases between. CDR3 DNA: TGTGCCAGCAGCGTGCCGGGTCCTTACTTAAACTATGGCTACACCTTC. Its protein product is CASSVPGPYLNYGYTF.

This clone was observed a single time. The chain recombines TRBV15 with TRBJ1-4; maybe TRBD1 (5 bases). CDR1 LNHNV and CDR2 YYDKDF come from the germline V gene (reference sequence). The CDR3 contains 13 residues. The V and J ends lost 5 bases and 4 bases respectively, with 8 bases between them. This CDR3 reads CATSRDFNEKLFF. CDR3 coding DNA: TGTGCCACCAGCCGGGACTTTAATGAAAAACTGTTTTTT. Based on the CDR3 plus reference TRBV15 and TRBJ1-4, the full variable domain is DAMVIQNPRYQVTQFGKPVTLSCSQTLNHNVMYWYQQKSSQAPKLLFHYYDKDFNNEADTPDNFQSRRPNTSFCFLDIRSPGLGDTAMYLCATSRDFNEKLFFGSGTQLSVL.

The gene calls are TRBV11-1 and TRBJ2-7; D uncertain. The CDR3 is made up of 15 amino acids. The V and J ends lost 1 base and 7 bases respectively, with 17 bases between them. CDR1 and CDR2 (germline): SGHAT, FQDESV (reference sequence). DNA for the CDR3: TGTGCCAGCAGCTTAGATTTTCTGTATACTAAGGAGCAGTACTTC. This translates into CASSLDFLYTKEQYF.

This chain uses TRBV28 with TRBJ2-3; 10 bases match TRBD1. Germline V gene lookup returns CDR1 MDHEN and CDR2 SYDVKM. The CDR3 extends over 17 amino acids. J gave up 4 bases and V 4 bases, and 11 bases lay outside the gene matches. CDR3 nucleotides: TGTGCCAGCAGTTCCGATCGACAGGGGGCTAGCGCAGATACGCAGTATTTT. It yields the protein CASSSDRQGASADTQYF.

This chain uses TRBV7-2 with TRBJ1-6, with 8 bases matching TRBD1. Trimming at V came to 5 bases and at J to 11 bases, leaving 11 bases not matched to a gene. Germline V gene sequence: CDR1 SGHTA, CDR2 FQGNSA. The CDR3 consists of 15 residues. The CDR3 loop is CASSHNGQGQTPLHF. CDR3 bases: TGTGCCAGCAGCCATAACGGACAGGGTCAGACACCCCTCCACTTT.

For the CDR3, the DNA is TGTGCCAGCAGCGTCGGGACTACCTACGAGCAGTACTTC. It yields the protein CASSVGTTYEQYF. This chain uses TRBV9 with TRBJ2-7; 7 bases map to TRBD2. The CDR3 is made up of 13 amino acids. The germline gives CDR1 SGDLS, CDR2 YYNGEE. After removal of 2 bases from V and 2 bases from J, the junction contained 1 base not matched to a gene.

The genes are TRBV20-1 and TRBJ2-7, with D unclear. The CDR3 sequence is 15 residues long. The germline CDR1 and CDR2 sequences are DFQATT and SNEGSKA (reference sequence). Trimming stripped 3 bases from V and 3 bases from J, with 18 bases between. The CDR3 DNA reads as TGCAGTGCTAGTGCTGCCGGTTCCCAGGACTACGAGCAGTACTTC. Translating it yields CSASAAGSQDYEQYF.

V usage is TRBV18 and J usage is TRBJ2-6; 8 bases are shared with TRBD2. The CDR3 has 18 residues. V trimming: 3 bases; J trimming: 0 bases; junction bases outside the gene matches: 7. CDR1 is KGHSH and CDR2 is LQKENI in the germline V gene. For the CDR3, the DNA is TGTGCCAGCTCACCCCGGGGCGGGGGGTCCTCTGGGGCCAACGTCCTGACTTTC. Amino acids: CASSPRGGGSSGANVLTF. Full variable domain (rest looked up from reference TRBV18 and TRBJ2-6): NAGVMQNPRHLVRRRGQEARLRCSPMKGHSHVYWYRQLPEEGLKFMVYLQKENIIDESGMPKERFSAEFPKEGPSILRIQQVVRGDSAAYFCASSPRGGGSSGANVLTFGAGSRLTVL.

The sample holds a few counts of this clone. The J gene is TRBJ1-1, the V gene TRBV5-1; D gene uncertain. Between the trimmed V and J ends, which lost 4 bases and 6 bases, there was a span of 19 bases. The CDR3 length is 15 residues. From germline, CDR1 is SGHRS and CDR2 YFSETQ. The CDR3 nucleotides are TGCGCCAGCAGCCGAGAGGGTGGCAGCGTCTCTGAAGCTTTCTTT. Translated, it gives CASSREGGSVSEAFF.

The rearrangement links TRBV3-1 (or the pseudogene TRBV3-2) to TRBJ2-5; TRBD2 matches 14 bases. The CDR3 is made up of 16 amino acids. Germline V gives CDR1 LGHDT, CDR2 YNNKEL (reference sequence). The junction had 4 bases not matched to a gene; V was cut back by 3 bases and J by 4 bases. In DNA form, the CDR3 reads TGTGCCAGCAGCCAGGGACTAGCGGGAGTCGGAGAGACCCAGTACTTC. The encoded protein is CASSQGLAGVGETQYF.

This clone was seen just once. This rearrangement joins TRBV10-3 to TRBJ1-1, with 7 bases fitting TRBD1. J gave up 4 bases and V 10 bases, and 0 bases lay outside the gene matches. Looked up from germline, CDR1 is ENHRY and CDR2 is SYGVKD. CDR3 length: 10 residues. The chain's CDR3 is CATGGTEAFF. The CDR3 nucleotides are TGTGCCACAGGGGGCACTGAAGCTTTCTTT.

The chain recombines TRBV6-2 or TRBV6-3 with TRBJ2-1; 13 bases map to TRBD2. V lost 6 bases, J lost 9 bases, and 11 bases stayed unmatched. The CDR3 runs to 16 residues. The germline gives CDR1 MNHEY, CDR2 SVGEGT. As DNA, the CDR3 is TGTGCCAGCAGCCACGGACTAGCGGGAGTAAAGGTTGAGCAGTTCTTC. Translated: CASSHGLAGVKVEQFF.

This clone appeared once. This chain joins TRBV9 and TRBJ1-3, with D unresolved. V lost 0 bases, J lost 0 bases, and 13 bases lay in between. This CDR3 contains 17 residues. From germline, CDR1 is SGDLS and CDR2 YYNGEE. DNA of the CDR3: TGTGCCAGCAGCGTAGGGTCCTGGCCGGGCTCTGGAAACACCATATATTTT. Amino acids: CASSVGSWPGSGNTIYF. The entire variable domain, with the rest obtained from reference TRBV9 and TRBJ1-3, is as follows: DSGVTQTPKHLITATGQRVTLRCSPRSGDLSVYWYQQSLDQGLQFLIQYYNGEERAKGNILERFSAQQFPDLHSELNLSSLELGDSALYFCASSVGSWPGSGNTIYFGEGSWLTVV.

The chain carries TRBV27 and TRBJ1-5, with 8 bases fitting TRBD1. Germline CDR1 and CDR2: MNHEY and SMNVEV (reference sequence). CDR3 size: 14 residues. V dropped 7 bases and J dropped 3; count of bases not matched to a gene: 5. CDR3 residues: CASNPGGNNQPQHF. The CDR3 bases are TGTGCCAGCAACCCAGGGGGCAACAATCAGCCCCAGCATTTT.

The V gene is TRBV7-2, the J gene TRBJ1-5; D unclear. This CDR3 has 15 amino acids. V gave up 2 bases and J gave up 4 bases, with 12 bases separating them. Germline assignment: CDR1 SGHTA and CDR2 FQGNSA. The CDR3: CASSLNSPGNQPQHF. The DNA for the CDR3 is TGTGCCAGCAGCTTAAATTCCCCGGGAAATCAGCCCCAGCATTTT.

The chain employs TRBV6-5 and TRBJ1-1, with D possibly TRBD1 on 5 matching bases. The germline V gene encodes CDR1 MNHEY and CDR2 SVGAGI. CDR3 length: 15 amino acids. V lost 2 bases to trimming and J lost 5 bases, with 15 bases between them. CDR3 protein: CASSYISGGGTEAFF. CDR3 sequence (DNA): TGTGCCAGCAGTTACATATCTGGGGGAGGGACTGAAGCTTTCTTT.